Listed here is a single T cell receptor beta chain. Its target is unknown. CD45RA+ naive and CD45RA-negative memory subsets were separated from CD4+ cells. Produced via immunoSEQ multiplex PCR; TCRdb's table is partial and in-frame only. Of over a million clones listed, 95% to 99% are singletons. The sample belongs to a study of shared clonotypes between healthy human individuals. Whole-study context: Donor composition was a couple of women and three men, aged 18 to 49. Study-level findings and limits: Unshared clonotypes carried lower generation probabilities than those common to all four donors. Clonotype sharing among donors was thought likely to change with sequencing depth.

The junction had 4 bases not matched to a gene; V was cut back by 7 bases and J by 1 base. Germline-derived CDR1 and CDR2 are MNHEY and SVGAGI. The CDR3 is 14 residues long. The TCR sequence derives from a man aged 30 to 39 in good health. The chain joins TRBV6-5 to TRBJ2-5; 9 bases agree with TRBD1. The sequenced sample consisted of naive CD4+ T cells sorted from blood. Subset meaning: CD45RA+ positively selected. The CDR3 loop is CASMGDRAQETQYF. The CDR3 coding sequence is TGTGCCAGCATGGGGGACAGGGCCCAAGAGACCCAGTACTTC.